This is a list of T cell receptor beta chains from one sample in a study of graft-versus-host responses after intestinal transplantation. The protocol was immunoSEQ multiplex PCR, while the TCRdb copy is restricted to in-frame clones and leaves out a portion. The table records 15,000 to 20,000 clones, approximately 80% of them present only once. The sample here was ileum tissue, taken roughly 620 days after intestinal transplantation. These receptors originate from a human patient who received an intestinal transplant, so some T cells may come from the graft donor. Each CDR3 is given with its conserved first and last residue. A D gene is named only where the DNA matches it firmly. Clone size appears in some rows only: once, few, many, or a class for an expanded clone.

size | D | J | V | DNA | CDR3
- | - | TRBJ1-2 | TRBV11-3 | TGTGCCAGCAGCGTGGCGAACAATCTCGGAAAGACCTATGGCTACACCTTC | CASSVANNLGKTYGYTF
once | - | TRBJ2-7 | TRBV6-4 | TGTGCCAGCAGTGAGCCGAGAGGATCATCGACAGGTTCCTACGAGCAGTACTTC | CASSEPRGSSTGSYEQYF
once | TRBD1 | TRBJ1-5 | TRBV15 | TGTGCCACCAGCAGAACCGGGACAGAACCCCCCGGGACCCAGCATTTT | CATSRTGTEPPGTQHF
- | - | TRBJ1-5 | TRBV4-1 | TGCGCCAGCAGCCAAGATCCGGGCAGCCTCAATCAGCCCCAGCATTTT | CASSQDPGSLNQPQHF
- | - | TRBJ1-6 | TRBV9 | TGTGCCAGCAGCAAGGACGGGCGGCCGCGTTCACCCCTCCACTTT | CASSKDGRPRSPLHF
- | TRBD1 | TRBJ1-5 | TRBV6-1 | TGTGCCAGCAGTGATCCGACAGGGGGCAAAGGGCAGCCCCAGCATTTT | CASSDPTGGKGQPQHF
- | - | TRBJ1-1 | TRBV6-1 | TGTGCCAGCAGTGAAATAGGGGCTGAAGCTTTCTTT | CASSEIGAEAFF
- | - | TRBJ1-2 | TRBV6-5 | TGTGCCAGCAGTGAAGGACCCGGGGTATATGGCTACACCTTC | CASSEGPGVYGYTF
once | TRBD1 | TRBJ2-7 | TRBV7-9 | TGTGCCAGCAGCCCCACAGGGGTTAAAGAGCAGTACTTC | CASSPTGVKEQYF
- | - | TRBJ2-2 | TRBV9 | TGTGCCAGCAGCGCAAAGAACACCGGGGAGCTGTTTTTT | CASSAKNTGELFF
- | - | TRBJ2-7 | TRBV10-3 | TGTGCCATCAGTGGGGGGAGCTCCTACGAGCAGTACTTC | CAISGGSSYEQYF
- | - | TRBJ2-6 | TRBV7-7 | TGTGCCAGCAGCTGTTCGTGTAAGTGCCACAAAAGTCGGGCCAACGTCCTGACTTTC | CASSCSCKCHKSRANVLTF
once | TRBD1 | TRBJ2-1 | TRBV5-1 | TGCGCCAGCAGCTTGGATCCAAGACAGGGGGGCAATGAGCAGTTCTTC | CASSLDPRQGGNEQFF
- | - | TRBJ2-4 | TRBV6-5 | TGTGCCAGCAGTTACGCGTGGCCGTTAGCCAAAAACATTCAGTACTTC | CASSYAWPLAKNIQYF
- | - | TRBJ1-1 | TRBV7-6 | TGTGCCAGCAGCTCAAAAAACCTGATTCGTAGGTCCGCTGAAGCTTTCTTT | CASSSKNLIRRSAEAFF
- | TRBD1 | TRBJ1-1 | TRBV7-9 | TGTGCCAGCAGCTTTTCCGGGACAGGGGGATCGGCTTTCTTT | CASSFSGTGGSAFF
- | - | TRBJ2-3 | TRBV19 | TGTGCCAGTAGTATAGATGGCCTACACTCCGCAGATACGCAGTATTTT | CASSIDGLHSADTQYF
- | TRBD1 | TRBJ1-2 | TRBV18 | TGTGCCAGCCAGGGGGACGAGACAGTCTATGGCTACACCTTC | CASQGDETVYGYTF
- | - | TRBJ1-5 | TRBV4-2 | TGTGCCAGCAGCCAAGAACAGACACAAGCCAATCAGCCCCAGCATTTT | CASSQEQTQANQPQHF
- | - | TRBJ2-1 | TRBV21-1 | TGTGCCAGCAGCCTGCAATTAGCTACACCTTCCGACAATGAGCAGTTCTTC | CASSLQLATPSDNEQFF
- | TRBD2 | TRBJ2-7 | TRBV7-2 | TGTGCCAGCAGCTTCGCGGGGGGAACCTACGAGCAGTACTTC | CASSFAGGTYEQYF
- | - | TRBJ2-3 | TRBV6-1 | TGTGCCAGCTCCTTAACAGGGACAAGCACAGATACGCAGTATTTT | CASSLTGTSTDTQYF
- | TRBD1 | TRBJ1-2 | TRBV11-3 | TGTGCCAGCAGCTCGGGACAGGGACGGATCTATGGCTACACCTTC | CASSSGQGRIYGYTF
- | TRBD1 | TRBJ2-3 | TRBV10-1 | TGCGCCAGCAGTCCCGGGACAGGAGATACAGATACGCAGTATTTT | CASSPGTGDTDTQYF
- | - | TRBJ1-1 | TRBV5-1 | TGCGCCAGCAGCTTTGGGGGGAACACTGAAGCTTTCTTT | CASSFGGNTEAFF
few | - | TRBJ1-1 | TRBV28 | TGTGCCAGCAGTTTTTTTGTCGGGGGAGGAAACACTGAAGCTTTCTTT | CASSFFVGGGNTEAFF
- | TRBD2 | TRBJ2-7 | TRBV11-2 | TGTGCCAGCAGCTTAGATTTAGGGGAGGGCTACGAGCAGTACTTC | CASSLDLGEGYEQYF
few | - | TRBJ1-5 | TRBV14 | TGTGCCAGCAGCCACGGGGGGAATCAGCCCCAGCATTTT | CASSHGGNQPQHF
few | - | TRBJ1-1 | TRBV19 | TGTGCCAGTAGCACAGTGAGGGACACTGAAGCTTTCTTT | CASSTVRDTEAFF
- | - | TRBJ1-1 | TRBV29-1 | TGCAGCGTGGGGGGATATGGGAACACTGAAGCTTTCTTT | CSVGGYGNTEAFF
few | - | TRBJ1-3 | TRBV10-3 | TGTGCCATCAGACGGACAGCCGGCTCTGGAAACACCATATATTTT | CAIRRTAGSGNTIYF
- | TRBD1 | TRBJ1-2 | TRBV6-5 | TGTGCCAGCAGTACCTGGGACAGCGCATACACCTTC | CASSTWDSAYTF
- | TRBD1 | TRBJ2-7 | TRBV2 | TGTGCCAGCGAGGATAGCGGACAGGGCCACGAGCAGTACTTC | CASEDSGQGHEQYF
- | - | TRBJ1-1 | TRBV13 | TGTGCCAGCAGCTCCAGGGGAGTTCCTGAAGCTTTCTTT | CASSSRGVPEAFF